The present T cell receptor beta chain was sequenced within a study of cytomegalovirus exposure and HLA in healthy donors. A multiplex PCR was run with 60 Vbeta primers and 13 Jbeta primers. Assay used: immunoSEQ multiplex PCR; TCRdb lists only in-frame clones, some missing. The sample yields 90,000 to 95,000 clones, over 75% seen once. This CDR3 has 13 amino acids. Trimming shortened V by 5 bases and J by 3 bases, and 11 bases separated the two germline ends. Looked up from germline, CDR1 is SGHTA and CDR2 is FQGNSA. This receptor was obtained from a girl aged 2 to 10 in good health and CMV-seropositive. Sequenced material: PBMCs. This chain connects TRBV7-2 to TRBJ2-7; perhaps TRBD2 as D (5 bases). Written as DNA, the CDR3 is TGTGCCAGCAGCCCCCGGGGTAGCTACGAGCAGTACTTC. Translating it yields CASSPRGSYEQYF.